Sequencing of this T cell receptor beta chain was carried out in a study of CD8 T cells in Susac syndrome. An amount of RNA that ranged from 0.5 to 1 ug was reverse transcribed with random hexamers. The TCR beta CDR3 was amplified by immunoSEQ multiplex PCR across 54 Vbeta, 13 Jbeta. TCRdb re-called the immunoSEQ multiplex PCR reads through MiXCR, storing one row per CDR3 protein. The table records around 150,000 distinct CDR3 sequences, approximately 96% of them present only once. CDR3 size: 15 residues. With V trimmed by 5 bases and J by 5 bases, 8 bases remained unmatched. Looked up from germline, CDR1 is LGHNA and CDR2 is YNFKEQ. In contrast to the negatively isolated CD8+ and CD4+ T cells, TEMRA cells were FACS-enriched.

V is TRBV4-2 and J is TRBJ2-2; TRBD1 matches 7 bases. Sequenced sample: CD4+ T cells from PBMCs. The source of this sequence is a human donor with multiple sclerosis. CDR3 region: CASSGGQLVTGELFF. The CDR3, as DNA: TGTGCCAGCAGCGGGGGACAGTTGGTAACCGGGGAGCTGTTTTTT.